Listed here are 22 T cell receptor beta chains from one sample, sequenced in a study of neoadjuvant nivolumab and ipilimumab in lung cancer (dated by TCRdb to 2020 to 2022). The sample's time point label, decoded: at surgical resection after neoadjuvant nivolumab +/- ipilimumab. Libraries were prepared through the immunoSEQ multiplex PCR assay. TCRdb took over this immuneACCESS table, retaining in-frame rearrangements with V and J assigned. Such tables are incomplete; in checked studies, under half of the missing clones stem from an unresolved V gene, and the remainder is unexplained. The sample contains fewer than 30,000 clones, 60% to 85% of them found a single time. The ten biggest clones cover about 20% of the sample. The sample was tumor tissue, taken after neoadjuvant nivolumab, alone or with ipilimumab, at or shortly before surgery. Source of these receptors: an adult with non-small cell lung cancer.

The chain couples TRBV2 to TRBJ2-3, with D perhaps given as TRBD1 or TRBD2 (6 bases each). The V gene lost 7 bases and the J gene lost 4 bases, with 18 bases spanning the gap. CDR1 and CDR2 (germline): SNHLY, FYNNEI. CDR3 size: 15 residues. CDR3: CASNGVGGEADTQYF. CDR3 sequence (DNA): TGTGCCAGCAATGGGGTCGGGGGCGAGGCAGATACGCAGTATTTT.

This clone was counted once. The CDR3 spells CASSPRTGGNEQFF. The CDR3 DNA reads as TGTGCCAGCTCACCCCGGACAGGGGGCAATGAGCAGTTCTTC. V is TRBV18 and J is TRBJ2-1, with TRBD1 matching 10 bases. V gave up 3 bases and J gave up 6 bases; unmatched junction bases: 2. This CDR3 has 14 residues. The germline CDR1 and CDR2 sequences are KGHSH and LQKENI.

This chain joins TRBV7-3 and TRBJ1-2, with TRBD1 matching over 11 bases. CDR3 length equals 15 residues. Unmatched junction bases numbered 1, after V lost 0 bases and J lost 4 bases. Germline V lookup: CDR1 SGHTA, CDR2 FQGTGA. This chain's CDR3 is CASSLTGTGGYGYTF. In DNA, the CDR3 is TGTGCCAGCAGCTTAACGGGGACAGGGGGCTATGGCTACACCTTC.

The chain employs TRBV18 and TRBJ2-7; 11 bases fit TRBD2. Germline CDR1 and CDR2: KGHSH and LQKENI. Trimming at V came to 3 bases and at J to 4 bases, leaving 8 bases not matched to a gene. The CDR3 length is 16 residues. Here the CDR3 DNA reads TGTGCCAGCTCACCCCCCGGACTAGCGGGTGCTTACGAGCAGTACTTC. Amino acids: CASSPPGLAGAYEQYF.

The genes are TRBV28 and TRBJ1-3, with D possibly matching TRBD1 (5 bases). V was shortened by 4 bases and J by 4 bases, with 11 bases between the two germline ends. There are 14 residues in the CDR3. Germline-derived CDR1 and CDR2 are MDHEN and SYDVKM. DNA of the CDR3: TGTGCCAGCAGTTCTCCGGGACTGGGAAACACCATATATTTT. Translation gives CASSSPGLGNTIYF.

V gene TRBV30 combines with J gene TRBJ1-5; D unresolved. V was clipped by 3 bases and J by 2 bases, with 11 bases between them. This CDR3 spans 14 amino acids. The V gene's germline CDR1 is GTSNPN and CDR2 SVGIG (reference sequence). The DNA of the CDR3 is TGTGCCTGGAGCATCGGGTTGGGCAATCAGCCCCAGCATTTT. This translates into CAWSIGLGNQPQHF.

The chain has TRBV11-2 and TRBJ1-2, with 8 bases identical to TRBD1. Germline CDR1 and CDR2: SGHAT and FQNNGV. The CDR3 is 13 amino acids. Trimming removed 5 bases from V and 7 bases from J; junction bases left unmatched: 6. The CDR3: CASSPNTGGGYTF. As DNA, the CDR3 is TGTGCCAGCAGCCCTAATACAGGGGGTGGCTACACCTTC.

This sequence joins TRBV5-6 and TRBJ2-1; D is unclear. Germline assignment: CDR1 SGHDT and CDR2 YYEEEE. This CDR3 comprises 14 residues. With 10 bases removed from V and 0 bases from J, the gap between germline ends came to 14 bases. In DNA form, the CDR3 reads TGTGCCTTCAGATCCGGAAGCTCCTACAATGAGCAGTTCTTC. It encodes CAFRSGSSYNEQFF.

V and J are TRBV28 and TRBJ2-2, with TRBD1 matching 8 bases. CDR1 is MDHEN and CDR2 is SYDVKM in the germline V gene. CDR3 size: 17 residues. The V and J ends lost 3 bases and 2 bases, in that order; junction bases with no gene match: 8. Here the CDR3 reads CASSFPSDRVNTGELFF. DNA of the CDR3: TGTGCCAGCAGTTTCCCCTCGGACAGGGTAAACACCGGGGAGCTGTTTTTT.

The DNA for the CDR3 is TGCAGTGCTCTGTGGGAGACCCAGTACTTC. Encoded protein: CSALWETQYF. The gene calls are TRBV20-1 and TRBJ2-5, with D unresolved. V was pared by 5 bases and J by 5 bases, with 6 bases between. CDR1 DFQATT and CDR2 SNEGSKA come from the germline V gene (reference sequence). The CDR3 has 10 amino acids.

This chain uses TRBV5-4 with TRBJ2-4, with D unclear. CDR1 is SGHNT, CDR2 YYREEE, per germline (reference sequence). Trimming removed 5 bases from V and 0 bases from J, with 9 bases in between. The CDR3 is made up of 14 amino acids. CDR3 protein: CASSPGSAKNIQYF. The CDR3 nucleotides read TGTGCCAGCAGTCCGGGTTCAGCCAAAAACATTCAGTACTTC.

This clone was recorded a few times. This chain connects TRBV2 to TRBJ1-6; maybe TRBD1 (5 bases). The CDR3 extends over 14 amino acids. V lost 3 bases and J 5 bases, leaving 8 bases between the germline ends. Germline CDR1 reads SNHLY; CDR2 reads FYNNEI. This CDR3 reads CASSEVGDNSPLHF. CDR3 DNA sequence: TGTGCCAGCAGTGAGGTAGGGGATAATTCACCCCTCCACTTT.

The chain links TRBV11-3 to TRBJ2-4, with D perhaps matching TRBD1 (6 bases). The length of the CDR3 is 13 residues. Deletions cut 3 bases from V and 5 bases from J, with 8 bases between. CDR1 and CDR2 (germline): SGHNT, YENEEA. CDR3 loop: CASSFSGENIQYF. The CDR3 bases are TGTGCCAGCAGCTTTTCAGGGGAAAACATTCAGTACTTC.

This sequence joins TRBV5-1 and TRBJ1-4; D call uncertain. V was shortened by 4 bases and J by 8 bases, with 15 bases between the two germline ends. The germline CDR1 and CDR2 sequences are SGHRS and YFSETQ. The CDR3 has 14 amino acids. CDR3 region: CASSPEGLGEKLFF. For the CDR3, the DNA is TGCGCCAGCAGCCCTGAAGGGTTGGGGGAAAAACTGTTTTTT.

The J gene is TRBJ2-7, the V gene TRBV29-1, with 7 positions matching TRBD1. CDR1 and CDR2 (germline): SQVTM, ANQGSEA. The CDR3 is made up of 15 amino acids. Trimming took 0 bases from V and 2 from J; bases not matched to a gene: 7. CDR3 nucleotide sequence: TGCAGCGTTGAAGACGGCCCAGGGGGAACCTACGAGCAGTACTTC. This sequence encodes CSVEDGPGGTYEQYF.

V is TRBV4-3 and J is TRBJ2-6, with 7 nucleotides matching TRBD2. The germline V gene has CDR1 LGHNA and CDR2 YSLEER. Germline trimming cut 1 base from V and 0 bases from J; bases unmatched to any gene: 6. The CDR3 is 18 amino acids. The CDR3 bases are TGCGCCAGCAGCCAAGTCAGCGGGGAGGCCTCTGGGGCCAACGTCCTGACTTTC. Residues: CASSQVSGEASGANVLTF.

This chain links TRBV5-1 with TRBJ1-1, with a possible D match to TRBD1 (6 bases). The V gene's germline CDR1 is SGHRS and CDR2 YFSETQ. The CDR3 is 14 amino acids. The ends were cut back, 1 base at V and 1 base at J, with 8 bases in the middle. CDR3 region: CASSLLDRNTEAFF. CDR3 bases: TGCGCCAGCAGCTTGTTGGACAGGAACACTGAAGCTTTCTTT.

V is TRBV10-3 and J is TRBJ1-3; 10 nucleotides line up with TRBD1. Germline CDR1 is ENHRY and CDR2 is SYGVKD. The CDR3 length is 15 residues. The trim removed 6 bases at V and 0 bases at J, leaving 2 bases unmatched. The DNA of the CDR3 is TGTGCCATCAGGGGGACAGGGGACTCTGGAAACACCATATATTTT. This translates into CAIRGTGDSGNTIYF.

The chain combines TRBV6-5 with TRBJ1-2; 9 positions agree with TRBD1. The V and J ends lost 6 bases and 2 bases, in that order; junction bases with no gene match: 4. The CDR3 is 14 amino acids. CDR1 is MNHEY and CDR2 is SVGAGI in the germline V gene. The CDR3 nucleotides read TGTGCCAGCAGGCGGACAGGGGAAAACTATGGCTACACCTTC. Translating gives CASRRTGENYGYTF.

CDR3 sequence: CASSPQGNSPLHF. In nucleotides, the CDR3 is TGTGCCAGCAGCCCACAGGGGAATTCACCCCTCCACTTT. The chain is built from TRBV7-9 and TRBJ1-6; 7 positions match TRBD1. With V trimmed by 5 bases and J by 7 bases, 2 bases remained unmatched. CDR3 length: 13 amino acids. Germline V CDR1 and CDR2: SEHNR, FQNEAQ (reference sequence).

The gene calls are TRBV5-1 and TRBJ1-1; weak D call: TRBD1 (5 bases). The germline CDR1 and CDR2 sequences are SGHRS and YFSETQ. Trimming took 4 bases from V and 1 from J, leaving 17 bases between them. The CDR3 spans 16 residues. CDR3: CASSPGDSSWNTEAFF. In DNA form, the CDR3 reads TGCGCCAGCAGCCCGGGGGACTCATCATGGAACACTGAAGCTTTCTTT.

This chain links TRBV7-2 with TRBJ2-5; 9 nucleotides match TRBD2. The CDR3 is made up of 17 amino acids. The junction had 7 bases not matched to a gene; V was cut back by 1 base and J by 1 base. Germline CDR1 SGHTA, CDR2 FQGNSA. The CDR3 protein is CASSLVSSGGTQETQYF. The CDR3 nucleotides are TGTGCCAGCAGCTTAGTATCGAGCGGGGGGACCCAAGAGACCCAGTACTTC.